The next 23 T cell receptor beta chains were all read from a single sample in a study of cytomegalovirus exposure and HLA in healthy donors. Sequenced by immunoSEQ multiplex PCR; TCRdb stores in-frame clones only, minus some. The data contain over 110,000 clones, approximately 87% of them singletons. The sequenced material came from PBMCs. These receptors came from a man aged 18 to 29 in good health and CMV-seronegative.

The chain uses TRBV5-6 and TRBJ2-7; 9 nucleotides align to TRBD2. The V and J ends lost 5 bases and 6 bases, in that order; junction bases with no gene match: 12. The CDR3 runs to 15 residues. Germline CDR1 is SGHDT and CDR2 is YYEEEE. CDR3 residues: CASSSPGLAASEQYF. The CDR3 region has the DNA TGTGCCAGCAGTTCTCCGGGACTAGCCGCCTCCGAGCAGTACTTC.

The V and J genes are TRBV9 and TRBJ2-7; 7 bases agree with TRBD2. V dropped 4 bases and J dropped 3; count of bases not matched to a gene: 13. CDR1 is SGDLS, CDR2 YYNGEE, per germline. CDR3 length: 16 amino acids. The CDR3 region has the DNA TGTGCCAGCAGCTCCGGGGGAGGGGAAGGGAACTACGAGCAGTACTTC. This translates into CASSSGGGEGNYEQYF.

V gene TRBV7-2 combines with J gene TRBJ2-2, with 7 bases lining up with TRBD1. The V segment lost 5 bases and the J segment 4 bases; nucleotides outside the gene matches: 7. The germline V gene encodes CDR1 SGHTA and CDR2 FQGNSA. This CDR3 contains 15 residues. Written as DNA, the CDR3 is TGTGCCAGCAGCCCTACAGGGGTTCTCACCGGGGAGCTGTTTTTT. It codes for CASSPTGVLTGELFF.

The V and J genes are TRBV7-9 and TRBJ2-2, with 10 positions matching TRBD1. V lost 5 bases, J lost 4 bases, and 13 bases stayed unmatched. Germline lookup yields CDR1 SEHNR and CDR2 FQNEAQ (reference sequence). The CDR3 is made up of 18 amino acids. The CDR3 DNA reads TGTGCCAGCAGCGGAGTTAGGAGTGGGACAGGGGCCACCGGGGAGCTGTTTTTT. Residues: CASSGVRSGTGATGELFF.

The rearrangement uses TRBV6-6 and TRBJ1-2; possibly TRBD1 for D (6 bases). The CDR3 totals 11 residues. The V gene's germline CDR1 is MNHNY and CDR2 SVGAGI (reference sequence). V gave up 8 bases and J gave up 8 bases, with 12 bases separating them. The CDR3 coding sequence is TGTGCCAGCCAGACAGGAAACGGCTACACCTTC. It specifies CASQTGNGYTF.

The chain joins TRBV5-5 to TRBJ2-7, with TRBD2 matching over 7 bases. Germline V gives CDR1 SGHKS, CDR2 YYEKEE (reference sequence). The CDR3 is 15 amino acids. V shed 0 bases, J shed 0 bases, and the junction held 3 bases outside the gene matches. DNA of the CDR3: TGTGCCAGCAGCTTGGTGGGCGGGAGCTCCTACGAGCAGTACTTC. Amino acid sequence: CASSLVGGSSYEQYF.

The chain employs TRBV4-3 and TRBJ1-2, with TRBD1 identical over 7 bases. The CDR3 sequence is 15 residues long. Germline V gene sequence: CDR1 LGHNA, CDR2 YSLEER. V lost 0 bases, J lost 5 bases, and 6 bases stayed unmatched. The CDR3 DNA reads as TGCGCCAGCAGCCAAGATTGGACAGGCGCATATGGCTACACCTTC. This encodes CASSQDWTGAYGYTF.

CDR3 sequence reads: CASSVAGESQPQHF. CDR3 sequence (DNA): TGTGCCAGCAGCGTAGCAGGGGAGAGTCAGCCCCAGCATTTT. The chain is built from TRBV9 and TRBJ1-5; weak D call: TRBD1 (6 bases). The CDR3 consists of 14 residues. Germline CDR1 and CDR2: SGDLS and YYNGEE. V lost 0 bases to trimming and J lost 6 bases, with 10 bases between them.

This chain links TRBV27 with TRBJ2-1, with TRBD2 matching over 10 bases. This CDR3 contains 16 residues. The germline gives CDR1 MNHEY, CDR2 SMNVEV (reference sequence). V lost 6 bases to trimming and J lost 3 bases; unmatched junction nucleotides: 8. In DNA form, the CDR3 reads TGTGCCAGCAGACCCCTGAGCGGGGGGGACTACAATGAGCAGTTCTTC. Translating it yields CASRPLSGGDYNEQFF.

The V call is TRBV4-3, the J call TRBJ2-1, with 8 bases that match TRBD1. Germline CDR1 is LGHNA and CDR2 is YSLEER. With 0 bases clipped from V and 10 bases from J, the junction kept 5 bases outside the gene matches. The CDR3 is made up of 14 amino acids. DNA for the CDR3: TGCGCCAGCAGCCAAGATCAGGGGGCCCGAGAGCAGTTCTTC. Residues: CASSQDQGAREQFF.

As DNA, the CDR3 is TGTGCCAGCAGCGTAGGAGGGACTAGGAACAATGAGCAGTTCTTC. Protein sequence: CASSVGGTRNNEQFF. The chain combines TRBV9 with TRBJ2-1; 8 bases agree with TRBD2. The CDR3 loop spans 15 amino acids. After removal of 0 bases from V and 5 bases from J, the junction contained 4 bases not matched to a gene. Germline assignment: CDR1 SGDLS and CDR2 YYNGEE.

This clone was counted only a few times. The chain carries TRBV28 and TRBJ1-2, with 7 bases lining up with TRBD1. After removal of 3 bases from V and 8 bases from J, the junction contained 6 bases not matched to a gene. The germline CDR1 and CDR2 sequences are MDHEN and SYDVKM. The CDR3 has 13 amino acids. The CDR3 protein is CASSLEGARGYTF. Here the CDR3 DNA reads TGTGCCAGCAGTTTGGAGGGGGCGAGGGGCTACACCTTC.

The chain joins TRBV5-6 to TRBJ1-1, with D perhaps TRBD1 (5 bases). The CDR3 has 15 residues. V lost 0 bases and J 6 bases, leaving 15 bases between the germline ends. Germline V gene sequence: CDR1 SGHDT, CDR2 YYEEEE. Written as DNA, the CDR3 is TGTGCCAGCAGCTTGGGGTTACGGGACTCACCTGAAGCTTTCTTT. It is translated as CASSLGLRDSPEAFF.

J is TRBJ1-1 and V is TRBV10-3, with 7 bases identical to TRBD1. Germline CDR1 is ENHRY and CDR2 is SYGVKD. The CDR3 is made up of 16 amino acids. J gave up 0 bases and V 6 bases, and 10 bases lay outside the gene matches. The CDR3 loop reads CAIRKTGTDMNTEAFF. The CDR3 DNA sequence: TGTGCCATCAGAAAAACCGGGACAGACATGAACACTGAAGCTTTCTTT.

The rearrangement links TRBV4-3 to TRBJ2-7; TRBD2 matches 12 bases. The junction had 14 bases not matched to a gene; V was cut back by 4 bases and J by 7 bases. The CDR3 has 17 amino acids. Germline V gene data show CDR1 as LGHNA and CDR2 as YSLEER. In DNA, the CDR3 is TGCGCCAGCAGCCCCGACTCGACTAGCGGGAGTCCTCATGAGCAGTACTTC. This encodes CASSPDSTSGSPHEQYF.

This clone was observed a few times. V usage is TRBV6-1 and J usage is TRBJ2-1; D might be TRBD2 (5 bases). V was cut by 2 bases and J by 4 bases, with 15 bases left in between. Germline assignment: CDR1 MNHNS and CDR2 SASEGT. CDR3 length: 16 amino acids. The DNA for the CDR3 is TGTGCCAGCAGTGAAATGGGCGGGCACTCGTACAATGAGCAGTTCTTC. Protein product: CASSEMGGHSYNEQFF.

This sequence joins TRBV2 and TRBJ1-5, with D hard to call. Trimming cost V 6 bases and J 0 bases, with 9 bases left between them. From germline, CDR1 is SNHLY and CDR2 FYNNEI. This CDR3 contains 14 residues. The DNA for the CDR3 is TGTGCCAGCAGGGCAGGTCTTAGCAATCAGCCCCAGCATTTT. It translates to CASRAGLSNQPQHF.

The V and J genes are TRBV5-1 and TRBJ2-3; TRBD1 agrees at 7 bases. The J segment lost 4 bases and the V segment lost 2 bases, leaving 7 bases of the junction unmatched. Germline values: CDR1 SGHRS, CDR2 YFSETQ. The CDR3 totals 15 residues. The CDR3 DNA is TGCGCCAGCAGCTTCATGACAGGGACCCCAGATACGCAGTATTTT. Its translation is CASSFMTGTPDTQYF.

The gene calls are TRBV11-2 and TRBJ2-3, with D perhaps matching TRBD1 (6 bases). The CDR3 totals 17 residues. Per germline, CDR1 SGHAT and CDR2 FQNNGV. Between the trimmed V and J ends, which lost 6 bases and 4 bases, there was a span of 23 bases. The DNA for the CDR3 is TGTGCCAGCAGAACCCTCCGGGGCAGGGGTGGGTCAGATACGCAGTATTTT. It is translated as CASRTLRGRGGSDTQYF.

This clone was found once. The chain joins TRBV7-9 to TRBJ1-2; 8 bases align to TRBD1. In germline, CDR1 is SEHNR, CDR2 FQNEAQ (reference sequence). The CDR3 is 17 residues long. The ends lost 3 bases at V and 5 bases at J; junction bases unmatched: 14. The DNA for the CDR3 is TGTGCCAGCAGCTTCGGTGAGGACAGGGAGTTTCGTTATGGCTACACCTTC. Translating gives CASSFGEDREFRYGYTF.

The chain couples TRBV6-5 to TRBJ1-1; 9 bases match TRBD1. V gave up 2 bases and J gave up 5 bases; unmatched junction bases: 3. Per germline, CDR1 MNHEY and CDR2 SVGAGI. The CDR3 consists of 14 residues. The DNA for the CDR3 is TGTGCCAGCAGTTACACGGGACAGGGTACTGAAGCTTTCTTT. This gives the protein CASSYTGQGTEAFF.

The V call is TRBV28, the J call TRBJ2-7; 8 bases map to TRBD1. CDR3 size: 13 residues. With V trimmed by 6 bases and J by 6 bases, 7 bases remained unmatched. The germline V gene has CDR1 MDHEN and CDR2 SYDVKM. The CDR3 sequence: CASRGGQVGEQYF. The CDR3 region has the DNA TGTGCCAGCAGGGGGGGACAGGTCGGCGAGCAGTACTTC.

The V and J genes are TRBV5-4 and TRBJ1-2, with TRBD1 matching 8 bases. J lost 5 bases, V lost 4 bases, and 7 bases had no gene match. Germline loops: CDR1 SGHNT, CDR2 YYREEE (reference sequence). The CDR3 totals 14 residues. The CDR3 here is CASSQQQGAYGYTF. CDR3 nucleotide sequence: TGTGCCAGCAGCCAACAGCAGGGGGCTTATGGCTACACCTTC. The full variable domain, its missing parts supplied by reference TRBV5-4 and TRBJ1-2, is ETGVTQSPTHLIKTRGQQVTLRCSSQSGHNTVSWYQQALGQGPQFIFQYYREEENGRGNFPPRFSGLQFPNYSSELNVNALELDDSALYLCASSQQQGAYGYTFGSGTRLTVV.